In its sample, the clone carrying this T cell receptor (beta chain) was seen many times. Its target is not known. The data are from a study of T cells after yellow fever vaccination. As for the study in general: Those fractions that held only low numbers of cells were prepared using the SMART-Seq v4 Ultra Low Input RNA kit. Regarding the study as a whole: The appearance of a small share of clonotypes in both CD4 and CD8 compartments was observed.

Generation of TCR cDNA used 5'RACE template switching (which added a universal primer site and UMIs). TCRdb itself ran the 5' RACE reads through MiXCR, one entry per CDR3 protein. The repertoire has hundreds of thousands of distinct CDR3 sequences, around 3.9% of them found once; the top ten carry roughly a quarter. This specimen consisted of PBMCs, obtained on the day of the yellow fever booster vaccination. The sequence derives from a man aged 18 to 35 who received the YFV17D yellow fever vaccine.

CDR3 DNA: TGTGCCAGCAGTTCGGGAGAAGGGTACGGTGAGCAGTTCTTC. The encoded protein is CASSSGEGYGEQFF. The J gene is TRBJ2-1, the V gene TRBV14, with D maybe TRBD2 (6 bases). CDR3 length: 14 amino acids. V lost 6 bases and J 9 bases, leaving 18 bases between the germline ends. Germline CDR1 reads SGHDN; CDR2 reads FVKESK.